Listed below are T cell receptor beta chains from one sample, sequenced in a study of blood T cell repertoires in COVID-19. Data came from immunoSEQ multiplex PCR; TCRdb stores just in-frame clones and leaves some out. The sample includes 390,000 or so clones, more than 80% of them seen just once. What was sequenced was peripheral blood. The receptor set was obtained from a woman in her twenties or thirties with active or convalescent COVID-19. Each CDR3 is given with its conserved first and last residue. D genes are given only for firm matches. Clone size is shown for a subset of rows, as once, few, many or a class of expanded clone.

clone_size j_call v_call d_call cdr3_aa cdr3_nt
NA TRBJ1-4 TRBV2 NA CASSEAGTGNEKLFF TGTGCCAGCAGTGAAGCTGGCACAGGGAATGAAAAACTGTTTTTT
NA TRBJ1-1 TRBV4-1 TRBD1 CASSEAGGLKPDTEAFF TGCGCCAGCAGCGAAGCAGGGGGCTTGAAACCGGACACTGAAGCTTTCTTT
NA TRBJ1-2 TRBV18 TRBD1 CASSLLGGRGYTF TGTGCCAGCTCACTATTAGGGGGCCGTGGCTACACCTTC
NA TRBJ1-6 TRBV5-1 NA CASSLEGAYNSPLHF TGCGCCAGCAGCTTGGAAGGGGCCTATAATTCACCCCTCCACTTT
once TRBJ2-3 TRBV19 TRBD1 CASRETGTGISYTQYF TGTGCCAGCCGAGAGACCGGGACAGGGATCTCCTATACGCAGTATTTT
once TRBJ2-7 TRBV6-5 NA CASSYLDRSSYEQYF TGTGCCAGCAGTTACTTGGACAGAAGCTCCTACGAGCAGTACTTC
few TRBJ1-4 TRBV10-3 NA CAIRDSSNEKLFF TGTGCCATCAGGGACAGTTCTAATGAAAAACTGTTTTTT
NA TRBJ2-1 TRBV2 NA CASSRDVNEQFF TGTGCCAGCAGCCGGGATGTGAATGAGCAGTTCTTC
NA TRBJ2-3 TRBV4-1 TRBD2 CASSQDGRRTDTQYF TGCGCCAGCAGCCAAGACGGGAGGAGGACAGATACGCAGTATTTT
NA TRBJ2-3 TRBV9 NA CASSAIRDTQYF TGTGCCAGCAGCGCCATCAGAGATACGCAGTATTTT
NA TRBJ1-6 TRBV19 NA CASSTTGGMGNSPLHF TGTGCCAGTAGCACTACGGGAGGGATGGGGAATTCACCCCTCCACTTT
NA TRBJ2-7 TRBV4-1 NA CASSQERGRSYEQYF TGCGCCAGCAGCCAGGAAAGGGGAAGATCCTACGAGCAGTACTTC
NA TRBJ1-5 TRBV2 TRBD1 CASRGQGQGPNQPQHF TGTGCCAGCAGGGGGCAGGGACAGGGACCCAATCAGCCCCAGCATTTT
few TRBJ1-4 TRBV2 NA CASSDRNEKLFF TGTGCCAGCAGTGATCGTAATGAAAAACTGTTTTTT
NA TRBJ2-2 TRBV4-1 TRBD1 CASSHPGTGSPTGELFF TGCGCCAGCAGCCACCCGGGGACAGGGAGTCCCACCGGGGAGCTGTTTTTT
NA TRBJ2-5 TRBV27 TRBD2 CASSPPSSGKETQYF TGTGCCAGCAGTCCCCCTTCTAGCGGTAAAGAGACCCAGTACTTC
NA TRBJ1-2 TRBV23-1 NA CASSQRRSSSNYGYTF TGCGCCAGCAGTCAAAGGCGGTCGAGTTCTAACTATGGCTACACCTTC
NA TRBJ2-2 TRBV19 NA CASSRTATTGELFF TGTGCCAGTAGCAGGACAGCCACGACCGGGGAGCTGTTTTTT
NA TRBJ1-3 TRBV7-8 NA CASSFPGPGNTIYF TGTGCCAGCAGCTTCCCAGGGCCTGGAAACACCATATATTTT
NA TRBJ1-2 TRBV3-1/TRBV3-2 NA CASSQGAVYGYTF TGTGCCAGCAGCCAGGGGGCCGTCTATGGCTACACCTTC
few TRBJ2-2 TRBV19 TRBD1 CASSIAGGDTGELFF TGTGCCAGTAGTATAGCAGGGGGAGACACCGGGGAGCTGTTTTTT
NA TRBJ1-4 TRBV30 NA CAWSLDWINEKLFF TGTGCCTGGAGTCTGGACTGGATTAATGAAAAACTGTTTTTT
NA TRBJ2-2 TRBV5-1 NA CASSLVLTTPGELFF TGCGCCAGCAGCTTGGTCCTAACCACGCCCGGGGAGCTGTTTTTT
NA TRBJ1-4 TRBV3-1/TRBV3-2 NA CASSPRQKATNEKLFF TGTGCCAGCAGCCCTAGGCAGAAAGCAACTAATGAAAAACTGTTTTTT
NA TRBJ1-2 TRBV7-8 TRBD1 CASSSGQNYGYTF TGTGCCAGCAGCTCGGGACAGAACTATGGCTACACCTTC
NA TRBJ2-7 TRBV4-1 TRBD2 CASSQEGTSGREQYF TGCGCCAGCAGCCAAGAGGGGACTAGCGGGAGGGAGCAGTACTTC
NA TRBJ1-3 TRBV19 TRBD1 CASSTWTGSGNTIYF TGTGCCAGTAGTACCTGGACAGGGTCTGGAAACACCATATATTTT
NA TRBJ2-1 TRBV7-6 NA CASSSRESSYNEQFF TGTGCCAGCAGCTCTCGTGAGAGCTCCTACAATGAGCAGTTCTTC
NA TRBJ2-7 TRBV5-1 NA CASSLSIGGAYEQYF TGCGCCAGCAGCTTGTCTATCGGCGGGGCCTACGAGCAGTACTTC
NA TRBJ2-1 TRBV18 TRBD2 CASSPQLAGVLHEQFF TGTGCCAGCTCACCACAACTAGCGGGAGTCTTACATGAGCAGTTCTTC
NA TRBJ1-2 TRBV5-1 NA CASSLSAVANYGYTF TGCGCCAGCAGCTTGTCGGCGGTTGCTAACTATGGCTACACCTTC
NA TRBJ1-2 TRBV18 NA CASSLDRNYGYTF TGTGCCAGCTCGCTAGACAGGAACTATGGCTACACCTTC
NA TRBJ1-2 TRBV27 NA CASSRDGGYGYTF TGTGCCAGCAGTCGGGACGGGGGATATGGCTACACCTTC
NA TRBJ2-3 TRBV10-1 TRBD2 CASSMTSGTDTQYF TGCGCCAGCAGTATGACTAGCGGCACAGATACGCAGTATTTT
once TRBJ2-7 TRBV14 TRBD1 CASSPKGQGANYEQYF TGTGCCAGCAGCCCCAAGGGGCAGGGGGCAAACTACGAGCAGTACTTC
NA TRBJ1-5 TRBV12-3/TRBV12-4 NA CASSRQPNQPQHF TGTGCCAGCAGTCGACAGCCAAATCAGCCCCAGCATTTT
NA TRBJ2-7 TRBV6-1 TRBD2 CASSEASGSYEQYF TGTGCCAGCAGTGAGGCTAGCGGGAGTTACGAGCAGTACTTC
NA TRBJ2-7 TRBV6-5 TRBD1 CASRQGYEQYF TGTGCCAGCAGACAGGGGTACGAGCAGTACTTC
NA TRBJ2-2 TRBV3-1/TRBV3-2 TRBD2 CASREREGPGELFF TGTGCCAGCAGGGAGAGGGAGGGCCCCGGGGAGCTGTTTTTT
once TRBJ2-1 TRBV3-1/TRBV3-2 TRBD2 CASSEFPTSGGADEQFF TGTGCCAGCAGTGAGTTCCCAACTAGCGGGGGGGCCGATGAGCAGTTCTTC
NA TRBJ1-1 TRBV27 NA CASSFIAFEAFF TGTGCCAGCAGTTTTATAGCTTTTGAAGCTTTCTTT
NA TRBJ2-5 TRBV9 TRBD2 CASSVDPPGRVETQYF TGTGCCAGCAGTGTAGACCCCCCCGGGAGGGTAGAGACCCAGTACTTC
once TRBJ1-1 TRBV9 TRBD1 CASSVSRTGHTEAFF TGTGCCAGCAGCGTGAGCCGGACAGGGCACACTGAAGCTTTCTTT
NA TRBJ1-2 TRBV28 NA CASSFGGENNYSYTF TGTGCCAGCAGTTTCGGGGGGGAAAATAACTATAGCTACACCTTC
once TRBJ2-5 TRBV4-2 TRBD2 CASSQEGSSGFQETQYF TGTGCCAGCAGCCAAGAAGGAAGTAGCGGGTTCCAAGAGACCCAGTACTTC
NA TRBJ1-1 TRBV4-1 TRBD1 CASSQMDRDGAEAFF TGCGCCAGCAGCCAAATGGACAGGGATGGAGCTGAAGCTTTCTTT
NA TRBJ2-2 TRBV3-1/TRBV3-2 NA CASSQGRVTGELFF TGTGCCAGCAGCCAAGGTCGCGTCACCGGGGAGCTGTTTTTT
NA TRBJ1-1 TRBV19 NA CASSIGREHTEAFF TGTGCCAGTAGTATAGGCAGGGAACACACTGAAGCTTTCTTT